Presented here are 9 T cell receptor beta chains from one specimen sequenced in a study of regulatory T cells in long-lasting Graves disease (dated by TCRdb to the early 2020s). Library method: multiplex PCR. TCRdb records Illumina HiSeq 4000 as the sequencer. iRepertoire HTBI primers and Arm-PCR amplification of CDR3 regions were used to construct TCR beta libraries. TCRdb cleaned the public reads at Q25 with fastp, built clones with MiXCR and kept in-frame beta chains. Duplicate CDR3 protein sequences are folded into a single record with the most common DNA and genes. A total of 350,000 to 450,000 distinct CDR3 sequences appear in this sample, roughly 15% of them only once. The leading ten clones occupy about 7.8% of the sample. Per the publication, the time point label means: newly diagnosed GD, antithyroid drugs for less than 3 months. RNA was extracted from PBMCs in TRIzol for both TCR sequencing and RNA sequencing.

These data were likewise used in another study, on T cells in Graves' hyperthyroidism and ophthalmopathy.

Sequences were derived from peripheral blood mononuclear cells (PBMCs), sampled at new diagnosis, from a patient treated with antithyroid drugs. These TCRs come from a woman aged 40 to 55 with Graves disease. Donor details come from another sample of the same person, matched by shared clones.

This clonotype has more than one count but fewer than ten. V is TRBV27 and J is TRBJ2-3; 13 positions match TRBD2. Germline CDR1 MNHEY, CDR2 SMNVEV (reference sequence). This CDR3 comprises 16 residues. Trimming took 7 bases from V and 3 from J; bases not matched to a gene: 7. The CDR3 bases are TGTGCCAGCACTCGGACTAGCGGGAGTTTAACAGATACGCAGTATTTT. Its protein product is CASTRTSGSLTDTQYF.

This clonotype came up many times. In nucleotides, the CDR3 is TGTGCCAGCAGTTTGGTAGGGGACCCGGGGACCTACGAGCAGTACTTC. Protein: CASSLVGDPGTYEQYF. The rearrangement uses TRBV28 and TRBJ2-7; D possibly matches TRBD1 or TRBD2 (5 bases each). In germline, CDR1 is MDHEN, CDR2 SYDVKM. V lost 3 bases and J 2 bases, leaving 17 bases between the germline ends. CDR3 length equals 16 residues.

There are many counts of this clonotype. This rearrangement joins TRBV29-1 to TRBJ2-1; the match to TRBD1 covers 8 bases. In germline, CDR1 is SQVTM, CDR2 ANQGSEA. V shed 7 bases and J 3 bases; nucleotides not matched to a gene: 8. The length of the CDR3 is 14 residues. CDR3 sequence reads: CSGVGTGDYNEQFF. CDR3 DNA: TGCAGCGGCGTCGGGACAGGAGACTACAATGAGCAGTTCTTC.

The V gene is TRBV6-1, the J gene TRBJ2-7, with TRBD2 matching over 10 bases. CDR1 and CDR2 (germline): MNHNS, SASEGT. Trimming at V came to 7 bases and at J to 2 bases, leaving 8 bases not matched to a gene. The CDR3 spans 15 residues. The CDR3 reads CASKIGLADTYEQYF. The CDR3 nucleotides are TGTGCCAGCAAGATCGGACTAGCGGACACCTACGAGCAGTACTTC.

V is TRBV10-3 and J is TRBJ1-2, with 9 bases fitting TRBD1. The CDR3 runs to 15 residues. From germline, CDR1 is ENHRY and CDR2 SYGVKD. The V and J ends lost 8 bases and 5 bases, in that order; junction bases with no gene match: 12. The CDR3 region has the DNA TGTGCCATCGCCGGATGGACAGGGGACTTTTATGGCTACACCTTC. Amino acid sequence: CAIAGWTGDFYGYTF.

Ten or more counts support this clonotype. This rearrangement joins TRBV7-2 to TRBJ2-2; D call uncertain. Trimming removed 5 bases at V and 8 bases at J, with 21 bases between. The CDR3 runs to 16 residues. The V gene's germline CDR1 is SGHTA and CDR2 FQGNSA. The CDR3 reads CASSPSFSSPAGELFF. CDR3 bases: TGTGCCAGCAGCCCCTCGTTTAGTTCACCCGCGGGGGAGCTGTTTTTT.

The genes are TRBV18 and TRBJ1-5, with 8 bases that match TRBD1. Germline V CDR1 and CDR2: KGHSH, LQKENI. CDR3 size: 17 residues. The V gene end was trimmed by 3 bases and the J gene end by 4 bases; junction bases not matched to a gene: 11. The CDR3 protein is CASSPQEGQVMNQPQHF. The CDR3 DNA sequence: TGTGCCAGCTCACCCCAAGAGGGACAGGTTATGAATCAGCCCCAGCATTTT.

In this sample, this clonotype turned up a few times. This chain uses TRBV5-4 with TRBJ2-7, with 12 bases matching TRBD2. Trimming cost V 4 bases and J 6 bases; bases outside gene matches: 11. The CDR3 loop spans 16 amino acids. Germline assignment: CDR1 SGHNT and CDR2 YYREEE (reference sequence). CDR3 bases: TGTGCCAGCAGCCCCTGGACTAGCGGGAAGGTTACCGAGCAGTACTTC. This sequence encodes CASSPWTSGKVTEQYF.

The table lists this clonotype with many counts. This chain uses TRBV28 with TRBJ1-6, with 9 bases fitting TRBD1. J was trimmed by 8 bases and V by 7 bases; bases with no gene match: 15. In germline, CDR1 is MDHEN, CDR2 SYDVKM. The CDR3 loop spans 17 amino acids. CDR3 nucleotide sequence: TGTGCCAGCACCCCGTCGGGGACAGGGAATCTAGATTCACCCCTCCACTTT. Translated, it gives CASTPSGTGNLDSPLHF.